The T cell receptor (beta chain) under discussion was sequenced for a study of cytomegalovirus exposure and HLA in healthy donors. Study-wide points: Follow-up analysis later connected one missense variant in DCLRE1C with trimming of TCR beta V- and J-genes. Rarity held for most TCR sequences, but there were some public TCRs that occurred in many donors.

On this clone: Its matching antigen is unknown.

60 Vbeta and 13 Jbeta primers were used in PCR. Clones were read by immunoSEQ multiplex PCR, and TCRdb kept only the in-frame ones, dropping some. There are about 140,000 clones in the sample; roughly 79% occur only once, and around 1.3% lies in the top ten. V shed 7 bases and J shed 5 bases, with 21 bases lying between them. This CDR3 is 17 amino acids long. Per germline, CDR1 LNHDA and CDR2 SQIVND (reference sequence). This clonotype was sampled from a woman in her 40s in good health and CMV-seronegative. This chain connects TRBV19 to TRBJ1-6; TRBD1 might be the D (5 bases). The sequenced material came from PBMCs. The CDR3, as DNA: TGTGCCAGTAAGATCCTCAGCTCAGGGTCGAATAATTCACCCCTCCACTTT. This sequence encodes CASKILSSGSNNSPLHF.